Listed here is a single T cell receptor beta chain. This CDR3 contains 15 residues. V dropped 6 bases and J dropped 4 bases, with 18 bases sitting between them. The germline V gene encodes CDR1 LGHDT and CDR2 YNNKEL (reference sequence). The data were obtained in a study of Graves' ophthalmopathy and Graves' hyperthyroidism. Amplified TCR beta CDR3 regions were obtained using RNA transcripts as template. In the first round, RT-PCR was carried out with HTBI primers, and a multiplex PCR formed the second round. Using its own MiXCR run on the multiplex PCR reads, TCRdb lists one record per CDR3 protein. The data show about 420,000 distinct CDR3 sequences, roughly 21% seen once. The authors enrolled newly diagnosed hyperthyroidism patients aged 18 to 65 with under 2 months' duration.

The sample taken for sequencing was peripheral blood. The clonotype was recovered from a woman aged 18-35 years with stable Graves' hyperthyroidism. This chain uses TRBV3-1 with TRBJ2-5; D is possibly TRBD1 (5 bases). CDR3 amino acids: CASSKTRPTGETQYF. In nucleotides, the CDR3 is TGTGCCAGCAGTAAAACCCGTCCCACAGGAGAGACCCAGTACTTC.